This TCR beta chain was retrieved from a study of blood T cell repertoires in COVID-19. For the study at large: Both acute and convalescent COVID-19 samples were obtained from the United States, Italy and Spain. The cDNA or gDNA used as material had been derived from T cells, B-cell-depleted T cells, or PBMCs.

This table comes from immunoSEQ multiplex PCR, and its TCRdb copy is limited to in-frame clones, with some not included. The sample consists of around 250,000 clones, roughly 80% of them appearing once. Participant ages covered roughly 18 to 89 years across 20 to 25 US areas. Exposed participants encountered a COVID-19 case during the 2 weeks preceding study entry. This CDR3 spans 13 amino acids. V was trimmed by 0 bases and J by 5 bases, leaving 9 bases between them. The germline V gene encodes CDR1 SGHDT and CDR2 YYEEEE. The TCR originated in a man aged 40-49 years who had been exposed to COVID-19. What was sequenced was PBMCs or T cells enriched from blood (not recorded which). The chain links TRBV5-6 to TRBJ2-7, with no clear D. The CDR3 loop is CASSLVTAHEQYF. CDR3 DNA sequence: TGTGCCAGCAGCTTGGTGACTGCCCACGAGCAGTACTTC.